This passage covers 2 T cell receptor beta chains from one sample sequenced in a study of shared clonotypes between healthy human individuals. The protocol was immunoSEQ multiplex PCR, while the TCRdb copy is restricted to in-frame clones and leaves out a portion. The repertoire includes over a million clones, around 97% of them detected once, and about 1.2% sits in the top ten. Sequenced: naive CD4+ T cells sorted from blood. Documented subset: CD45RA+ positively selected. These receptor sequences come from a man in his thirties or forties in good health.

The chain has TRBV5-4 and TRBJ1-4, with TRBD1 identical over 7 bases. With 3 bases clipped from V and 3 bases from J, the junction kept 5 bases outside the gene matches. CDR1 SGHNT and CDR2 YYREEE come from the germline V gene (reference sequence). The CDR3 has 15 amino acids. The CDR3 here is CASSSPTGANEKLFF. The CDR3 coding sequence is TGTGCCAGCAGCTCCCCTACAGGGGCTAATGAAAAACTGTTTTTT.

The chain is built from TRBV9 and TRBJ2-7; 13 nucleotides agree with TRBD2. The CDR3 is 14 amino acids. The germline V gene encodes CDR1 SGDLS and CDR2 YYNGEE. Trimming removed 3 bases from V and 6 bases from J; junction bases left unmatched: 3. The CDR3 loop is CASSAGTSGTEQYF. As DNA, the CDR3 is TGTGCCAGCAGCGCCGGGACTAGCGGGACCGAGCAGTACTTC. The whole variable domain, filled in from reference TRBV9 and TRBJ2-7, reads DSGVTQTPKHLITATGQRVTLRCSPRSGDLSVYWYQQSLDQGLQFLIQYYNGEERAKGNILERFSAQQFPDLHSELNLSSLELGDSALYFCASSAGTSGTEQYFGPGTRLTVT.